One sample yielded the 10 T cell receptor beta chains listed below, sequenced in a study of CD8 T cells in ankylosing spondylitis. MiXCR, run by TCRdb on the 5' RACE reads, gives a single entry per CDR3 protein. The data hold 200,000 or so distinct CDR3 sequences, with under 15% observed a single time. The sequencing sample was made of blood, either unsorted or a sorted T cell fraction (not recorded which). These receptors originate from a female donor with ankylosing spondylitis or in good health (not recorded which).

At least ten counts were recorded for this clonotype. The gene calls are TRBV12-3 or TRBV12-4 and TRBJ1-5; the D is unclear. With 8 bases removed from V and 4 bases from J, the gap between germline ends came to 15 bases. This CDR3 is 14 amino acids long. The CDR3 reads CASGFELRNQPQHF. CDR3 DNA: TGTGCCAGCGGGTTTGAGTTGCGGAATCAGCCCCAGCATTTT.

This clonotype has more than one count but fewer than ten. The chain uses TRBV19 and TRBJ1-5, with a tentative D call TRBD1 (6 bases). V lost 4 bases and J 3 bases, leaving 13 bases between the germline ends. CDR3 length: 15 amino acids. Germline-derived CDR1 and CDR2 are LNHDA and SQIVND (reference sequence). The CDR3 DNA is TGTGCCAGTAGTACTAGCGACAGGCTCAATCAGCCCCAGCATTTT. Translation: CASSTSDRLNQPQHF.

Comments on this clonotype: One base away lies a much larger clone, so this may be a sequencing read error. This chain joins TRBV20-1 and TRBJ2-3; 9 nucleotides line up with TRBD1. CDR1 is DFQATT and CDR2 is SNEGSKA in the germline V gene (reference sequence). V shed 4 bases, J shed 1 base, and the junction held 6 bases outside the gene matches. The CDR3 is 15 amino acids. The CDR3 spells CSATVRDRGTDTQYF. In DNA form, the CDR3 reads TGCAGTGCTACTGTCCGGGACAGGGGCACAGATACGCAGTATTTT.

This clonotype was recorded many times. The CDR3 loop reads CASSLGTGVGYTF. CDR3 in DNA: TGCGCCAGCAGCTTGGGGACAGGGGTCGGCTACACCTTC. This rearrangement joins TRBV5-1 to TRBJ1-2; 9 bases align to TRBD1. CDR1 is SGHRS and CDR2 is YFSETQ in the germline V gene. The CDR3 extends over 13 amino acids. Germline trimming cut 0 bases from V and 8 bases from J; bases unmatched to any gene: 2.

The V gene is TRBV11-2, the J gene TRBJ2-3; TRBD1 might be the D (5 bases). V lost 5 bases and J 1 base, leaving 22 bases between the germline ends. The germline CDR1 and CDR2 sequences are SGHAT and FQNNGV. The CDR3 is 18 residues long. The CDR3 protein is CASSPLGVMGRRTDTQYF. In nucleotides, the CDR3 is TGTGCCAGCAGCCCACTTGGGGTTATGGGGCGTCGCACAGATACGCAGTATTTT. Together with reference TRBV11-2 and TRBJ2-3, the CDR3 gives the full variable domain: EAGVAQSPRYKIIEKRQSVAFWCNPISGHATLYWYQQILGQGPKLLIQFQNNGVVDDSQLPKDRFSAERLKGVDSTLKIQPAKLEDSAVYLCASSPLGVMGRRTDTQYFGPGTRLTVL.

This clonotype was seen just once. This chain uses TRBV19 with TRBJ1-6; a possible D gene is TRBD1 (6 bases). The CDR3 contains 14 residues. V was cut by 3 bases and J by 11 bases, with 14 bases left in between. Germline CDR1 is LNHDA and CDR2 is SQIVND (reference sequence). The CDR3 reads CASSISGESTPLHF. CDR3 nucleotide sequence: TGTGCCAGTAGTATTTCAGGGGAGTCGACACCCCTCCACTTT.

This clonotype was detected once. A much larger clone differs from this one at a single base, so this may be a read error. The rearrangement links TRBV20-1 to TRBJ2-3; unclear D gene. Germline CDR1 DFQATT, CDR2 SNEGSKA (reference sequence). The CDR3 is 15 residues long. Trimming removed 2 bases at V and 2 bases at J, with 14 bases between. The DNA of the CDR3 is TGCAGTGCTAGACCAGACTTAGGGTTCACAGATACGCAGTATTTT. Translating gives CSARPDLGFTDTQYF.

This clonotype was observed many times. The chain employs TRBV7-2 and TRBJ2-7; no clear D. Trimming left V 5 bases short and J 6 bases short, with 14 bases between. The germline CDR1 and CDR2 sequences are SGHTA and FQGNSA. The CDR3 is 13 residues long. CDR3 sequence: CASSPRIDGEQYF. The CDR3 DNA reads TGTGCCAGCAGCCCCCGTATAGACGGCGAGCAGTACTTC. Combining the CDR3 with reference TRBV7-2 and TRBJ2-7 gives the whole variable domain GAGVSQSPSNKVTEKGKDVELRCDPISGHTALYWYRQSLGQGLEFLIYFQGNSAPDKSGLPSDRFSAERTGGSVSTLTIQRTQQEDSAVYLCASSPRIDGEQYFGPGTRLTVT.

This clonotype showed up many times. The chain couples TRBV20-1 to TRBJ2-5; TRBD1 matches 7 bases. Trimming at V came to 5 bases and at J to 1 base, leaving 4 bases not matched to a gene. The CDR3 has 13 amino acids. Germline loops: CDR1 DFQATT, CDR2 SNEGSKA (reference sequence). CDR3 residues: CSAPTGIQETQYF. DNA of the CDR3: TGCAGTGCTCCGACAGGGATCCAAGAGACCCAGTACTTC.

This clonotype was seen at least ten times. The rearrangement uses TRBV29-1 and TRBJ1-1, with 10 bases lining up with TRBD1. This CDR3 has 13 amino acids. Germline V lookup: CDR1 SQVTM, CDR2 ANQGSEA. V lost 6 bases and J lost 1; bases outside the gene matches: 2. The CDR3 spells CSVRDRGNTEAFF. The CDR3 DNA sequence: TGCAGCGTCCGGGACAGGGGGAACACTGAAGCTTTCTTT.